Below, one T cell receptor (beta chain) is given with its context. Its antigen is undetermined. The germline V and J ends were trimmed by 6 bases and 6 bases, with 15 bases remaining between them. The CDR3 extends over 14 amino acids. CDR1 is MNHEY, CDR2 SVGEGT, per germline. TCRdb reprocessed the reads with MiXCR, giving one entry per CDR3 protein. The sample carries roughly 700,000 distinct CDR3 sequences, roughly 33% recorded once. This record comes from a study of T cell repertoires in cytomegalovirus infection. Study-level points and caveats: Identification of carriers of CMV plus the relevant HLA was achieved through cumulative public TCR beta family frequency.

This sample comprised cultured PBMCs, obtained from culture after CMV antigen stimulation. The chain couples TRBV6-2 or TRBV6-3 to TRBJ2-4, with a tentative D call TRBD2 (7 bases). The source is a human donor in good health (CMV status not recorded). Some clones in this sample may be carry-over from other donors' samples. In DNA, the CDR3 is TGTGCCAGCAGAAGGGGGGGCGCCGGAAACATTCAGTACTTC. This sequence encodes CASRRGGAGNIQYF.